These T cell receptor beta chains were read from a single sample in a study of T cell responses to AZD1222 COVID-19 vaccine. Sequencing was performed with immunoSEQ multiplex PCR; in TCRdb, only in-frame clones are kept and a portion is missing. The data contain 75,000 to 100,000 clones, 80% to 95% of them singletons. The sample here was peripheral blood, taken 28 days after the second AZD1222 dose. These receptors originate from an adult who received the AZD1222 COVID-19 vaccine. Both conserved end residues are part of each CDR3. Fields, in order: D gene, J gene, V gene, clone size, CDR3 DNA, CDR3 protein. A D gene is named only where the DNA matches it firmly. Not every row has a clone size; where given, it reads once, few, many or a size class.

D gene: -; J gene: TRBJ1-5; V gene: TRBV18; clone size: -; CDR3 DNA: TGTGCCAGCTCACCTTCTAAGGGCAATCAGCCCCAGCATTTT; CDR3 protein: CASSPSKGNQPQHF
D gene: -; J gene: TRBJ1-1; V gene: TRBV7-8; clone size: -; CDR3 DNA: TGTGCCAGCAGCTTAGAGGCGCCCCTCACGGGCACTGAAGCTTTCTTT; CDR3 protein: CASSLEAPLTGTEAFF
D gene: -; J gene: TRBJ1-5; V gene: TRBV25-1; clone size: -; CDR3 DNA: TGTGCCAGCAGTGAACTATATAGCAATCAGCCCCAGCATTTT; CDR3 protein: CASSELYSNQPQHF
D gene: TRBD2; J gene: TRBJ2-1; V gene: TRBV6-5; clone size: -; CDR3 DNA: TGTGCCAGCAGTTACTCGGGGGGGAACTCCTACAATGAGCAGTTCTTC; CDR3 protein: CASSYSGGNSYNEQFF
D gene: TRBD2; J gene: TRBJ2-7; V gene: TRBV18; clone size: few; CDR3 DNA: TGTGCCAGCTCACCAGCGGGCGGGGGGGCCTACGAGCAGTACTTC; CDR3 protein: CASSPAGGGAYEQYF
D gene: -; J gene: TRBJ2-7; V gene: TRBV7-2; clone size: -; CDR3 DNA: TGTGCCAGCAGCTTCGCAGGGATCCCCTACGAGCAGTACTTC; CDR3 protein: CASSFAGIPYEQYF
D gene: -; J gene: TRBJ2-2; V gene: TRBV6-6; clone size: -; CDR3 DNA: TGTGCCAGCATCTACGGGGGCAGACCGACCGGGGAGCTGTTTTTT; CDR3 protein: CASIYGGRPTGELFF
D gene: -; J gene: TRBJ1-2; V gene: TRBV2; clone size: -; CDR3 DNA: TGTGCCAGCAGTCCGGGGACGGTGATTAACTATGGCTACACCTTC; CDR3 protein: CASSPGTVINYGYTF
D gene: TRBD1; J gene: TRBJ2-7; V gene: TRBV5-4; clone size: once; CDR3 DNA: TGTGCCAGCAGCTCGGACAGGAGCTCCTACGAGCAGTACTTC; CDR3 protein: CASSSDRSSYEQYF
D gene: TRBD1; J gene: TRBJ1-4; V gene: TRBV11-3; clone size: -; CDR3 DNA: TGTGCCAGCAGCCCCCCGGGGGGACAGAAAAATGAAAAACTGTTTTTT; CDR3 protein: CASSPPGGQKNEKLFF
D gene: -; J gene: TRBJ1-1; V gene: TRBV29-1; clone size: -; CDR3 DNA: TGCAGCGTTGGATTCCAGGGACGGAATGGTACTGAAGCTTTCTTT; CDR3 protein: CSVGFQGRNGTEAFF
D gene: -; J gene: TRBJ1-4; V gene: TRBV19; clone size: -; CDR3 DNA: TGTGCCAGTAGTGCCGGGCCCGGCGAGGAAAAACTGTTTTTT; CDR3 protein: CASSAGPGEEKLFF
D gene: -; J gene: TRBJ2-1; V gene: TRBV5-1; clone size: -; CDR3 DNA: TGCGCCAGCAGCTTGGACGGGACGGCCAACAATGAGCAGTTCTTC; CDR3 protein: CASSLDGTANNEQFF
D gene: -; J gene: TRBJ1-5; V gene: TRBV2; clone size: -; CDR3 DNA: TGTGCCAGCAGTGAGGTCGGGGACTCAGGCCATGGTCAGCCCCAGCATTTT; CDR3 protein: CASSEVGDSGHGQPQHF
D gene: -; J gene: TRBJ2-7; V gene: TRBV5-1; clone size: -; CDR3 DNA: TGCGCCAGCAGCTTGGTTCGGAATTCCTACGAGCAGTACTTC; CDR3 protein: CASSLVRNSYEQYF
D gene: -; J gene: TRBJ2-1; V gene: TRBV6-5; clone size: -; CDR3 DNA: TGTGCCAGCGGGGGGGCCGATGAGCAGTTCTTC; CDR3 protein: CASGGADEQFF
D gene: TRBD1; J gene: TRBJ1-2; V gene: TRBV18; clone size: few; CDR3 DNA: TGTGCCAGCTCACCAAACGGACAGGGGGCCTATGGCTACACCTTC; CDR3 protein: CASSPNGQGAYGYTF
D gene: -; J gene: TRBJ2-1; V gene: TRBV6-5; clone size: -; CDR3 DNA: TGTGCCAGCAGTTCCCCGACTGGCTACAATGAGCAGTTCTTC; CDR3 protein: CASSSPTGYNEQFF
D gene: TRBD2; J gene: TRBJ2-7; V gene: TRBV10-2; clone size: -; CDR3 DNA: TGCGCCAGCAAGCCAAGCGGGGCCTACGAGCAGTACTTC; CDR3 protein: CASKPSGAYEQYF
D gene: TRBD1; J gene: TRBJ1-2; V gene: TRBV5-5; clone size: -; CDR3 DNA: TGTGCCAGCAGCTTCCAGGGGGCCTATGGCTACACCTTC; CDR3 protein: CASSFQGAYGYTF
D gene: -; J gene: TRBJ2-2; V gene: TRBV11-2; clone size: -; CDR3 DNA: TGTGCCAGCAGCTTAGGGGGCCAGACCAGAAACACCGGGGAGCTGTTTTTT; CDR3 protein: CASSLGGQTRNTGELFF
D gene: -; J gene: TRBJ1-1; V gene: TRBV11-3; clone size: once; CDR3 DNA: TGTGCCAGCAGCAGGGGGATTAACACTGAAGCTTTCTTT; CDR3 protein: CASSRGINTEAFF
D gene: -; J gene: TRBJ2-1; V gene: TRBV24-1; clone size: once; CDR3 DNA: TGTGCCACCAGTGATCCCCGTGATTTAGGGGTACCTGAGCAGTTCTTC; CDR3 protein: CATSDPRDLGVPEQFF
D gene: -; J gene: TRBJ2-2; V gene: TRBV10-3; clone size: -; CDR3 DNA: TGTGCCATCAGTGAGTCGCCACGGTCCGGGGAGCTGTTTTTT; CDR3 protein: CAISESPRSGELFF
D gene: -; J gene: TRBJ1-1; V gene: TRBV19; clone size: -; CDR3 DNA: TGTGCCAGTACCGCGGGATTGGTAAACACTGAAGCTTTCTTT; CDR3 protein: CASTAGLVNTEAFF
D gene: -; J gene: TRBJ2-3; V gene: TRBV9; clone size: -; CDR3 DNA: TGTGCCAGCAGCCCAGAGGCGGGGCAAAGCACAGATACGCAGTATTTT; CDR3 protein: CASSPEAGQSTDTQYF